This T cell receptor beta chain was sequenced during a study of blood T cells in healthy people across ages. It was with a sample-barcoded 5' primer and a J-beta primer mix that a second PCR of roughly 7 to 12 cycles was run. Each CDR3 protein gets one entry after TCRdb re-called the 5' RACE reads with MiXCR. The table has about a million distinct CDR3 sequences, roughly 51% seen once; the top ten hold about a fifth. Total RNA was isolated from each sample in quantities of at least 5 micrograms. Germline CDR1 is SQVTM and CDR2 is ANQGSEA. Unmatched junction bases numbered 11, after V lost 8 bases and J lost 4 bases. This CDR3 is 16 amino acids long. This clonotype was observed a handful of times.

Source material: blood. The V and J genes are TRBV29-1 and TRBJ2-6; 10 bases fit TRBD1. The TCR was taken from a woman in her sixties in good health. The DNA for the CDR3 is TGCAGCATCCGGGACAGGGGTAGCTTAGGGGCCAACGTCCTGACTTTC. Translating gives CSIRDRGSLGANVLTF.